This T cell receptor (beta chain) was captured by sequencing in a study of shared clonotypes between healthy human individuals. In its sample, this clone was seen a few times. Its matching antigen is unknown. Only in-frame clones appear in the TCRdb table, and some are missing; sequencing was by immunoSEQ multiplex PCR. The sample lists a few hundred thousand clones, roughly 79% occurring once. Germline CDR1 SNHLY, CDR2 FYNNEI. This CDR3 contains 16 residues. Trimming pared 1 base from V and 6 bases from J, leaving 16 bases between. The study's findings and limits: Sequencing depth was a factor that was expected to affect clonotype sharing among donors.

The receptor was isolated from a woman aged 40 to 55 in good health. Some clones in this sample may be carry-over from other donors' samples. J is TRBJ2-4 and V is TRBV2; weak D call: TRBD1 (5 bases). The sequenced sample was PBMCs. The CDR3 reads CASSEVRWGLGNIQYF. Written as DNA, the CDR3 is TGTGCCAGCAGTGAAGTTCGGTGGGGCCTGGGAAACATTCAGTACTTC.